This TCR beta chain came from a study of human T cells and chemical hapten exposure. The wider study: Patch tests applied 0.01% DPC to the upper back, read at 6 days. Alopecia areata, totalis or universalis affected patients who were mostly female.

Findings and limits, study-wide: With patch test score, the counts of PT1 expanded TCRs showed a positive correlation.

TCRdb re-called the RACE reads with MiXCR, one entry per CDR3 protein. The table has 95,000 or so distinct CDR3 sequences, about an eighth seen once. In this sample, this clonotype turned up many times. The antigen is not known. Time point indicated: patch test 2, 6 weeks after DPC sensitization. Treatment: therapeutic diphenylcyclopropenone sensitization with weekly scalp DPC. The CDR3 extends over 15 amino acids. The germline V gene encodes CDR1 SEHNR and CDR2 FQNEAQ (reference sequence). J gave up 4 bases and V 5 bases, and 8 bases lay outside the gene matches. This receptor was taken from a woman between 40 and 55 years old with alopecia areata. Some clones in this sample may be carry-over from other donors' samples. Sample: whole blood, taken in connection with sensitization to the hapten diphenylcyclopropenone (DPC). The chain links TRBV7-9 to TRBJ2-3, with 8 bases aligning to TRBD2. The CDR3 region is CASSPGSGGADTQYF. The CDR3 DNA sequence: TGTGCCAGCAGCCCGGGGAGCGGGGGTGCAGATACGCAGTATTTT.